These 18 T cell receptor beta chains share one sample of origin, sequenced in a study of cytomegalovirus exposure and HLA in healthy donors. Sequencing was performed with immunoSEQ multiplex PCR; in TCRdb, only in-frame clones are kept and a portion is missing. The data hold fewer than 250,000 clones, with over 75% observed a single time. The specimen was PBMCs. These receptors were taken from a woman under 30 in good health and CMV-seropositive.

This clone was seen a handful of times. The chain links TRBV28 to TRBJ2-7, with 7 positions matching TRBD2. The CDR3 spans 14 residues. The germline V gene encodes CDR1 MDHEN and CDR2 SYDVKM. V lost 7 bases to trimming and J lost 6 bases; unmatched junction nucleotides: 12. CDR3 in DNA: TGTGCCAGCACCCGGGGGGTGTACGCCGGCGAGCAGTACTTC. Translated: CASTRGVYAGEQYF. Full variable domain (outside the CDR3, taken from reference TRBV28 and TRBJ2-7): DVKVTQSSRYLVKRTGEKVFLECVQDMDHENMFWYRQDPGLGLRLIYFSYDVKMKEKGDIPEGYSVSREKKERFSLILESASTNQTSMYLCASTRGVYAGEQYFGPGTRLTVT.

The CDR3 reads CASSQRTSGSYYEQYF. DNA for the CDR3: TGTGCCAGCAGTCAACGGACTAGCGGGAGTTACTACGAGCAGTACTTC. This rearrangement joins TRBV28 to TRBJ2-7; 13 bases fit TRBD2. J was trimmed by 3 bases and V by 5 bases; bases with no gene match: 7. The CDR3 has 16 residues. Germline V gene sequence: CDR1 MDHEN, CDR2 SYDVKM.

V is TRBV19 and J is TRBJ2-2; 8 bases agree with TRBD1. The CDR3 is 15 residues long. V lost 2 bases and J lost 4; bases outside the gene matches: 3. Germline V CDR1 and CDR2: LNHDA, SQIVND (reference sequence). The CDR3 DNA reads as TGTGCCAGTAGTATACAGGGGGCGCCCACCGGGGAGCTGTTTTTT. Protein sequence: CASSIQGAPTGELFF.

V and J are TRBV28 and TRBJ2-7; TRBD2 matches at 7 bases. The trim removed 5 bases at V and 0 bases at J, leaving 13 bases unmatched. From germline, CDR1 is MDHEN and CDR2 SYDVKM. This CDR3 region has 17 residues. CDR3 residues: CASSIPLSGRLSYEQYF. The CDR3 DNA reads as TGTGCCAGCAGTATACCCCTTAGCGGGCGTCTCTCCTACGAGCAGTACTTC.

The genes are TRBV6-1 and TRBJ1-2, with D perhaps TRBD1 (5 bases). The ends were cut back, 8 bases at V and 1 base at J, with 8 bases in the middle. Germline values: CDR1 MNHNS, CDR2 SASEGT. The CDR3 length is 12 residues. Written as DNA, the CDR3 is TGTGCCAGCGGGACTCTTAACTATGGCTACACCTTC. It yields the protein CASGTLNYGYTF.

V and J are TRBV9 and TRBJ1-2, with D tentatively TRBD1 (6 bases). The CDR3 runs to 19 residues. Trimming removed 2 bases at V and 4 bases at J, with 27 bases between. Germline assignment: CDR1 SGDLS and CDR2 YYNGEE. This CDR3 is CASSVHIFRDTQGSYGYTF. CDR3 in DNA: TGTGCCAGCAGCGTCCATATATTCCGGGACACCCAGGGGAGCTATGGCTACACCTTC. The full variable domain, its missing parts supplied by reference TRBV9 and TRBJ1-2, is DSGVTQTPKHLITATGQRVTLRCSPRSGDLSVYWYQQSLDQGLQFLIQYYNGEERAKGNILERFSAQQFPDLHSELNLSSLELGDSALYFCASSVHIFRDTQGSYGYTFGSGTRLTVV.

The CDR3 coding sequence is TGTGCCACCAGCAGAGATTTTGCAGGGGGCATCTACGAGCAGTACTTC. This sequence encodes CATSRDFAGGIYEQYF. The rearrangement joins TRBV15 to TRBJ2-7, with 8 bases matching TRBD1. This CDR3 comprises 16 residues. The V and J ends lost 0 bases and 3 bases, in that order; junction bases with no gene match: 7. Germline CDR1 and CDR2: LNHNV and YYDKDF (reference sequence).

This clone was detected a few times. V and J are TRBV5-1 and TRBJ2-2, with D perhaps TRBD2 (5 bases). V lost 1 base and J lost 7, with 14 bases in between. Germline CDR1 is SGHRS and CDR2 is YFSETQ. The CDR3 contains 15 residues. The CDR3 here is CASSLSAEVGGELFF. The CDR3, as DNA: TGCGCCAGCAGCTTGTCGGCGGAGGTCGGCGGGGAGCTGTTTTTT.

The chain uses TRBV27 and TRBJ2-2; 7 bases match TRBD2. Trimming at V came to 2 bases and at J to 0 bases, leaving 6 bases not matched to a gene. CDR3 size: 17 residues. From germline, CDR1 is MNHEY and CDR2 SMNVEV (reference sequence). Here the CDR3 reads CASSLRLAETNTGELFF. For the CDR3, the DNA is TGTGCCAGCAGTTTACGGCTAGCGGAGACGAACACCGGGGAGCTGTTTTTT.

The CDR3 DNA reads as TGTGCCAGCCGAGGGACAGCGAACACCGGGGAGCTGTTTTTT. Its translation is CASRGTANTGELFF. The V and J genes are TRBV2 and TRBJ2-2, with 7 bases that match TRBD1. This CDR3 region has 14 residues. Germline V CDR1 and CDR2: SNHLY, FYNNEI. V lost 8 bases and J lost 0; bases outside the gene matches: 3.

CDR3: CASSQEGLAGNEQFF. The CDR3 DNA follows: TGCGCCAGCAGCCAAGAGGGACTAGCGGGGAATGAGCAGTTCTTC. V and J are TRBV4-1 and TRBJ2-1, with 13 positions matching TRBD2. This CDR3 has 15 amino acids. The germline gives CDR1 MGHRA, CDR2 YSYEKL. The V gene end was trimmed by 0 bases and the J gene end by 7 bases; junction bases not matched to a gene: 0.

V is TRBV28 and J is TRBJ1-1; D not resolved. This CDR3 region has 15 residues. Trimming shortened V by 6 bases and J by 0 bases, and 14 bases separated the two germline ends. The germline gives CDR1 MDHEN, CDR2 SYDVKM. CDR3 protein: CASSPTAPLNTEAFF. The CDR3 DNA follows: TGTGCCAGCAGCCCGACTGCACCCCTGAACACTGAAGCTTTCTTT.

The chain links TRBV28 to TRBJ1-1; 8 nucleotides line up with TRBD1. Trimming took 5 bases from V and 3 from J; bases not matched to a gene: 8. The CDR3 loop spans 15 amino acids. Germline V gene data show CDR1 as MDHEN and CDR2 as SYDVKM. CDR3 nucleotides: TGTGCCAGCAGTACCCAGACAGGGGTGGACACTGAAGCTTTCTTT. Encoded protein: CASSTQTGVDTEAFF.

The rearrangement joins TRBV14 to TRBJ1-1; 7 nucleotides agree with TRBD1. Germline values: CDR1 SGHDN, CDR2 FVKESK. This CDR3 comprises 15 residues. Losses at the gene ends were 5 bases for V and 1 base for J; bases not matched to a gene: 7. CDR3 in amino acids: CASSLRQGENTEAFF. CDR3 sequence (DNA): TGTGCCAGCAGCTTACGACAGGGAGAGAACACTGAAGCTTTCTTT. The full variable domain, with the rest looked up from reference TRBV14 and TRBJ1-1, is EAGVTQFPSHSVIEKGQTVTLRCDPISGHDNLYWYRRVMGKEIKFLLHFVKESKQDESGMPNNRFLAERTGGTYSTLKVQPAELEDSGVYFCASSLRQGENTEAFFGQGTRLTVV.

The DNA of the CDR3 is TGTGCCACCCGGACAGCAGGGTGGAAAGAGACCCAGTACTTC. As protein: CATRTAGWKETQYF. This chain uses TRBV6-5 with TRBJ2-5; TRBD1 might be the D (6 bases). The CDR3 extends over 14 amino acids. V was shortened by 10 bases and J by 3 bases, with 18 bases between the two germline ends. Germline loops: CDR1 MNHEY, CDR2 SVGAGI.

The chain carries TRBV9 and TRBJ2-5; TRBD1 matches at 9 bases. V lost 3 bases, J lost 0 bases, and 3 bases stayed unmatched. The CDR3 extends over 15 amino acids. Germline CDR1 SGDLS, CDR2 YYNGEE. The CDR3 nucleotides are TGTGCCAGCAGCGCAGGGACAGGGAACCAAGAGACCCAGTACTTC. Its protein product is CASSAGTGNQETQYF.

The sample holds one count of this clone. The chain carries TRBV4-2 and TRBJ1-2; TRBD1 matches 8 bases. The CDR3 covers 16 residues. Looked up from germline, CDR1 is LGHNA and CDR2 is YNFKEQ. Unmatched junction bases numbered 13, after V lost 3 bases and J lost 7 bases. The CDR3 spells CASSQPPGQVEGGYTF. In DNA, the CDR3 is TGTGCCAGCAGCCAGCCTCCGGGACAGGTAGAAGGTGGCTACACCTTC.

V and J are TRBV27 and TRBJ2-7; D gene unclear. Germline values: CDR1 MNHEY, CDR2 SMNVEV (reference sequence). The CDR3 sequence is 12 residues long. V was clipped by 3 bases and J by 7 bases, with 10 bases between them. Here the CDR3 DNA reads TGTGCCAGCAGTTTGTCGGGTCAAGAGCAGTACTTC. It translates to CASSLSGQEQYF.